These 20 T cell receptor beta chains originate from one sample sequenced in a study of CD8 T cells in Susac syndrome. RNA in amounts of roughly 0.5 to 1 ug was reverse transcribed with random hexamers. A single record per CDR3 protein comes from TCRdb applying MiXCR to the immunoSEQ multiplex PCR reads. The sample has some 100,000 distinct CDR3 sequences; 85% to 95% are singletons. Sequenced sample: CD4+ T cells from PBMCs. The receptor set was obtained from a human donor with multiple sclerosis.

To note about this clonotype: Because it lacks the conserved phenylalanine or tryptophan at the end, this CDR3 is likely a read error. V is TRBV6-2 or TRBV6-3 and J is TRBJ2-3, with unresolved D. The CDR3 has 11 residues. Germline-derived CDR1 and CDR2 are MNHEY and SVGEGT. Trimming took off 4 bases at V and 2 bases at J, with 1 base between the two ends. The CDR3 spells CASSSTDTQYL. In nucleotides, the CDR3 is TGTGCCAGCAGTTCCACAGATACGCAGTATCTT.

The chain combines TRBV6-5 with TRBJ2-7, with 7 bases aligning to TRBD1. With 3 bases clipped from V and 5 bases from J, the junction kept 4 bases outside the gene matches. This CDR3 is built from 13 residues. Germline-derived CDR1 and CDR2 are MNHEY and SVGAGI. The CDR3 nucleotides are TGTGCCAGCAGTTATCGACAGGGTGACGAGCAGTACTTC. Translation gives CASSYRQGDEQYF.

This clonotype was observed a single time. V usage is TRBV6-5 and J usage is TRBJ2-1; 13 bases map to TRBD2. V gave up 1 base and J gave up 8 bases; unmatched junction bases: 8. This CDR3 is 17 amino acids long. Germline CDR1 and CDR2: MNHEY and SVGAGI. CDR3 sequence (DNA): TGTGCCAGCAGTTACTTCGAGACTAGCGGGGGGATTGATGAGCAGTTCTTC. Translated: CASSYFETSGGIDEQFF.

The CDR3 sequence: CATSDSSTGYGLNPVGYTF. DNA of the CDR3: TGTGCCACCAGTGATTCTTCGACAGGGTATGGGCTCAATCCCGTCGGCTACACCTTC. The chain carries TRBV24-1 and TRBJ1-2, with 7 bases lining up with TRBD1. This CDR3 comprises 19 residues. The trim removed 2 bases at V and 8 bases at J, leaving 22 bases unmatched. The germline gives CDR1 KGHDR, CDR2 SFDVKD.

V and J are TRBV6-5 and TRBJ2-7; D remains ambiguous. Germline-derived CDR1 and CDR2 are MNHEY and SVGAGI. V lost 4 bases and J lost 3, with 16 bases in between. The length of the CDR3 is 15 residues. In nucleotides, the CDR3 is TGTGCCAGCAGTTCCGTGATAGAGGCCCACTACGAGCAGTACTTC. It codes for CASSSVIEAHYEQYF.

This chain joins TRBV29-1 and TRBJ2-3, with D possibly TRBD2 on 5 matching bases. Germline V lookup: CDR1 SQVTM, CDR2 ANQGSEA. V was pared by 4 bases and J by 1 base, with 9 bases between. This CDR3 is 13 amino acids long. The CDR3 nucleotides read TGCAGCGTTGGAGGGATCGGCACAGATACGCAGTATTTT. Translation: CSVGGIGTDTQYF.

The V call is TRBV5-1, the J call TRBJ2-7; D not resolved. Deletions cut 0 bases from V and 2 bases from J, with 9 bases between. The CDR3 sequence is 14 residues long. Per germline, CDR1 SGHRS and CDR2 YFSETQ. The CDR3 reads CASSLDLGPYEQYF. In DNA, the CDR3 is TGCGCCAGCAGCTTGGATTTAGGTCCCTACGAGCAGTACTTC.

J is TRBJ2-7 and V is TRBV6-1; D remains ambiguous. From germline, CDR1 is MNHNS and CDR2 SASEGT. The CDR3 has 13 amino acids. The ends were cut back, 0 bases at V and 3 bases at J, with 6 bases in the middle. The CDR3 loop is CASSEAYLYEQYF. The CDR3 coding sequence is TGTGCCAGCAGTGAAGCGTACCTCTACGAGCAGTACTTC.

The J gene is TRBJ1-1, the V gene TRBV19, with D perhaps TRBD1 (6 bases). CDR1 and CDR2 from the germline V gene are LNHDA and SQIVND (reference sequence). The CDR3 loop spans 15 amino acids. V was trimmed by 5 bases and J by 1 base, leaving 14 bases between them. The CDR3 region has the DNA TGTGCCAGTAGTCGACAGGCGGGGGAGAACACTGAAGCTTTCTTT. This translates into CASSRQAGENTEAFF.

The chain combines TRBV4-1 with TRBJ2-1; the D is unclear. This CDR3 contains 14 residues. The germline V and J ends were trimmed by 1 base and 4 bases, with 8 bases remaining between them. Per germline, CDR1 MGHRA and CDR2 YSYEKL. This CDR3 reads CASSQGDLYNEQFF. The CDR3 DNA sequence: TGCGCCAGCAGCCAAGGAGACTTGTACAATGAGCAGTTCTTC.

This clonotype came up once. The junction shows a germline mismatch at one end, possibly a read error. The chain uses TRBV4-2 and TRBJ1-4; D possibly corresponds to TRBD1 (6 bases). Germline V CDR1 and CDR2: LGHNA, YNFKEQ. This CDR3 spans 14 amino acids. The CDR3, as DNA: TGTGCCAGCCGCCACAGGGCAACTAATGAAAAACTGTTTTTT. Translation gives CASRHRATNEKLFF.

The chain has TRBV6-2 or TRBV6-3 and TRBJ2-2; the match to TRBD2 covers 9 bases. The germline CDR1 and CDR2 sequences are MNHEY and SVGEGT. The CDR3 is made up of 16 amino acids. Trimming cost V 3 bases and J 6 bases; bases outside gene matches: 8. In DNA, the CDR3 is TGTGCCAGCAGTTATGGTAGCGGGGGCAAGGCCGGGGAGCTGTTTTTT. This gives the protein CASSYGSGGKAGELFF.

The chain uses TRBV30 and TRBJ1-3; no clear D gene. The V gene's germline CDR1 is GTSNPN and CDR2 SVGIG (reference sequence). Deletions cut 5 bases from V and 2 bases from J, with 10 bases between. The CDR3 has 13 amino acids. CDR3 protein: CAWGRSPGNTIYF. CDR3 nucleotide sequence: TGTGCCTGGGGAAGGTCGCCTGGAAACACCATATATTTT.

The chain employs TRBV3-1 and TRBJ1-1; the match to TRBD1 covers 8 bases. Germline-derived CDR1 and CDR2 are LGHDT and YNNKEL (reference sequence). The junction had 3 bases not matched to a gene; V was cut back by 1 base and J by 5 bases. This CDR3 has 14 residues. As DNA, the CDR3 is TGTGCCAGCAGCCAAGCAGGGGGCAGGACTGAAGCTTTCTTT. It specifies CASSQAGGRTEAFF.

This chain uses TRBV3-1 with TRBJ2-7, with 10 bases matching TRBD2. Germline V gene data show CDR1 as LGHDT and CDR2 as YNNKEL (reference sequence). The CDR3 is 15 amino acids. The V and J ends lost 0 bases and 6 bases, in that order; junction bases with no gene match: 5. CDR3 sequence reads: CASSQEGAGGLEQYF. The DNA for the CDR3 is TGTGCCAGCAGCCAAGAGGGAGCGGGGGGGCTCGAGCAGTACTTC.

The chain employs TRBV6-1 and TRBJ2-7, with 7 bases that match TRBD1. V lost 3 bases to trimming and J lost 1 base; unmatched junction nucleotides: 6. This CDR3 has 15 amino acids. Germline CDR1 is MNHNS and CDR2 is SASEGT. This chain's CDR3 is CASSDTGVPSYEQYF. CDR3 DNA sequence: TGTGCCAGCAGTGACACAGGGGTACCATCCTACGAGCAGTACTTC.

The genes are TRBV4-1 and TRBJ2-7; TRBD1 matches at 9 bases. V dropped 3 bases and J dropped 3; count of bases not matched to a gene: 6. This CDR3 contains 15 residues. Per germline, CDR1 MGHRA and CDR2 YSYEKL. In nucleotides, the CDR3 is TGCGCCAGCAGCCAGGCACCGGGACAGGGCTACGAGCAGTACTTC. Residues: CASSQAPGQGYEQYF.

This chain's CDR3 is CASSNGYYNEQFF. DNA for the CDR3: TGTGCCAGCAGCAATGGATACTACAATGAGCAGTTCTTC. This chain joins TRBV7-3 and TRBJ2-1; no clear D. This CDR3 is 13 amino acids long. V lost 5 bases and J lost 3, with 8 bases in between. Germline-derived CDR1 and CDR2 are SGHTA and FQGTGA.

J is TRBJ1-5 and V is TRBV6-1; no clear D. Trimming cost V 2 bases and J 7 bases, with 9 bases left between them. The CDR3 is 13 residues long. Germline assignment: CDR1 MNHNS and CDR2 SASEGT. In DNA form, the CDR3 reads TGTGCCAGCAGTGAAAATGGGGAACAGCCCCAGCATTTT. This gives the protein CASSENGEQPQHF.

The count of this clonotype is one. This sequence joins TRBV19 and TRBJ1-2; D unresolved. V lost 6 bases and J 2 bases, leaving 19 bases between the germline ends. Germline-derived CDR1 and CDR2 are LNHDA and SQIVND (reference sequence). This CDR3 has 16 residues. The CDR3 DNA reads as TGTGCCAGTAGGCCCAGCTTCCCAGTTGGGAACTATGGCTACACCTTC. It yields the protein CASRPSFPVGNYGYTF.